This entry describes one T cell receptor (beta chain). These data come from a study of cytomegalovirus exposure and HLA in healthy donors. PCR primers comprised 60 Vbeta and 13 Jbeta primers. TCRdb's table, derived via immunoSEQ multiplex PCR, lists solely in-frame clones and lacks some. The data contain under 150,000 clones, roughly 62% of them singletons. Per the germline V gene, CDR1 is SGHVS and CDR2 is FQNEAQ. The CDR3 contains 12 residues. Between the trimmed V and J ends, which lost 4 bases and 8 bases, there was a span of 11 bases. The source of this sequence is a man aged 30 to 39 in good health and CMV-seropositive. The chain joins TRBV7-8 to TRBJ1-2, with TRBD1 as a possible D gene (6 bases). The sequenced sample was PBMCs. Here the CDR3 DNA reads TGTGCCAGCAGCTCGAACAGGGAAGGCTACACCTTC. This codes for CASSSNREGYTF. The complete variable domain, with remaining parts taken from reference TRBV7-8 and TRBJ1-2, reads GAGVSQSPRYKVAKRGQDVALRCDPISGHVSLFWYQQALGQGPEFLTYFQNEAQLDKSGLPSDRFFAERPEGSVSTLKIQRTQQEDSAVYLCASSSNREGYTFGSGTRLTVV.